This T cell receptor (beta chain) was obtained from a study of cytomegalovirus exposure and HLA in healthy donors. Concerning this clone itself: Its antigen is not identified.

General observations from the study: V- and J-gene trimming in TCR beta was tied to a missense DCLRE1C variant by an analysis performed later. Highest at DRB1 and lowest at HLA-C, TCR association rates differed among HLA loci in a later analysis. For most TCR sequences rarity was the rule, although some public TCRs occurred in many donors.

The PCR employed 60 Vbeta primers together with 13 Jbeta primers. Original data processing: Tens of millions of unique TCR beta chains, roughly 10 million shared, were counted in a later analysis. TCRdb's copy holds only in-frame clones and misses some; the assay was immunoSEQ multiplex PCR. V, J and clone size reflect that table, while D and trimming were determined from the DNA. The sample comprises about 160,000 clones, 75% to 90% of which are singletons, and around 1.8% rests with the top ten. Germline V lookup: CDR1 WSHSY, CDR2 SAAADI. The J segment lost 7 bases and the V segment lost 5 bases, leaving 12 bases of the junction unmatched. This CDR3 comprises 16 residues.

The sequence came from a young woman in good health and CMV-seronegative. The V gene is TRBV10-2, the J gene TRBJ2-1, with 9 nucleotides matching TRBD2. The sample consisted of PBMCs. This CDR3 is CASSLPAGGPRNEQFF. The DNA for the CDR3 is TGCGCCAGCAGTCTTCCCGCGGGAGGGCCTAGAAATGAGCAGTTCTTC.